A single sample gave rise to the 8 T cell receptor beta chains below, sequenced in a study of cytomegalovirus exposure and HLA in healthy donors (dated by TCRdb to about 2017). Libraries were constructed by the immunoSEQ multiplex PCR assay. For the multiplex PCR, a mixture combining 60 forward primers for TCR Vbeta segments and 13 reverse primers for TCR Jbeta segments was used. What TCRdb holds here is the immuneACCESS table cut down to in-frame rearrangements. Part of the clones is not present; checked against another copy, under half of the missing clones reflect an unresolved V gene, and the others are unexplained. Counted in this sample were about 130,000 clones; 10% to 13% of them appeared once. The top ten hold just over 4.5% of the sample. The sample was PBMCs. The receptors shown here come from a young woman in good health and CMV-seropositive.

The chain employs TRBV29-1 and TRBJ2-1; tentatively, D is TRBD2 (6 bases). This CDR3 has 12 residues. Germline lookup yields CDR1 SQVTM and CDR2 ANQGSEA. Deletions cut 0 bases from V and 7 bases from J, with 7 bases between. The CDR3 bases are TGCAGCGTTGAAGATGGGGGGAATGAGCAGTTCTTC. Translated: CSVEDGGNEQFF.

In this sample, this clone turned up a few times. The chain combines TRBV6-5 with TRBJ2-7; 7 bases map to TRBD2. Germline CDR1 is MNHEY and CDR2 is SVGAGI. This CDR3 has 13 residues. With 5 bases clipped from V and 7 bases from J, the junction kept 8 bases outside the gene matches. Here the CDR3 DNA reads TGTGCCAGCAGTCTCAGCGGGATTGGAGAGCAGTACTTC. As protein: CASSLSGIGEQYF.

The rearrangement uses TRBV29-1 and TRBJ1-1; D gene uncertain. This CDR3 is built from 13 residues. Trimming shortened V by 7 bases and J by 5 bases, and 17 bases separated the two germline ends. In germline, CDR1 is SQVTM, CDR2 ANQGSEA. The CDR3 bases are TGCAGCGACAAGAGGCGGGGAGGGACTGAAGCTTTCTTT. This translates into CSDKRRGGTEAFF.

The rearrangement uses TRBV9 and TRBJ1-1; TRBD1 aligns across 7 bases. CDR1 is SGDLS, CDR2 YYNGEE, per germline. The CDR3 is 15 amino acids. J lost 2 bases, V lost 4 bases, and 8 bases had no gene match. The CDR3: CASSPWDSLNTEAFF. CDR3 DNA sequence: TGTGCCAGCAGCCCATGGGACAGCCTAAACACTGAAGCTTTCTTT.

This chain's CDR3 is CASSPPGQGAEKLFF. As DNA, the CDR3 is TGTGCCAGCTCACCACCGGGACAGGGGGCGGAAAAACTGTTTTTT. V and J are TRBV18 and TRBJ1-4, with TRBD1 matching 12 bases. Trimming took 0 bases from V and 8 from J; bases not matched to a gene: 1. The CDR3 consists of 15 residues. The germline V gene encodes CDR1 KGHSH and CDR2 LQKENI.

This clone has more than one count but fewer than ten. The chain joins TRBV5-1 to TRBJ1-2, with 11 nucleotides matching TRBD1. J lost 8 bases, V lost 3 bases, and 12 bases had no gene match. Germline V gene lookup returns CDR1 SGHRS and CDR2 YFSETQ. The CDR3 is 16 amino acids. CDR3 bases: TGCGCCAGCAGCTCCTCCGGACAGGGGGCGTCGAAAGGCTACACCTTC. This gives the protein CASSSSGQGASKGYTF.

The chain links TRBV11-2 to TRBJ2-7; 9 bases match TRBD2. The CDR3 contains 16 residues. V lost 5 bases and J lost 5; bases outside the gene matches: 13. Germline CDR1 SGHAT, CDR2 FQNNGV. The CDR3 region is CASSPAGGRAYHEQYF. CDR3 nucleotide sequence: TGTGCCAGCAGCCCCGCTGGCGGGAGGGCCTACCACGAGCAGTACTTC.

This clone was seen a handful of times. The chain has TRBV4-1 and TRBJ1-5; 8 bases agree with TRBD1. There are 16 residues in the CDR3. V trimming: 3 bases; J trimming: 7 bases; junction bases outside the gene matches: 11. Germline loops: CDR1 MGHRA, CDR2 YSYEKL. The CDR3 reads CASSQGGQGRGQPQHF. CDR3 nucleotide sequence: TGCGCCAGCAGCCAGGGTGGACAGGGAAGGGGGCAGCCCCAGCATTTT.